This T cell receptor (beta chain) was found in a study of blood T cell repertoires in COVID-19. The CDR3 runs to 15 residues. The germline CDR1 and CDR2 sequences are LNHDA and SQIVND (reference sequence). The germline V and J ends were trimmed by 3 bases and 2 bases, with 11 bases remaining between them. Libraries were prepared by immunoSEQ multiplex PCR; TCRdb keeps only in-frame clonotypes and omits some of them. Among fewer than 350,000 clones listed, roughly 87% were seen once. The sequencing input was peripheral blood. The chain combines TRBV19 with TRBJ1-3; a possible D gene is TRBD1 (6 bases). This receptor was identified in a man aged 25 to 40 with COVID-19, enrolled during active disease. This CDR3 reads CASSIYPGAGNTIYF. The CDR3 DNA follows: TGTGCCAGTAGTATCTATCCAGGGGCTGGAAACACCATATATTTT.